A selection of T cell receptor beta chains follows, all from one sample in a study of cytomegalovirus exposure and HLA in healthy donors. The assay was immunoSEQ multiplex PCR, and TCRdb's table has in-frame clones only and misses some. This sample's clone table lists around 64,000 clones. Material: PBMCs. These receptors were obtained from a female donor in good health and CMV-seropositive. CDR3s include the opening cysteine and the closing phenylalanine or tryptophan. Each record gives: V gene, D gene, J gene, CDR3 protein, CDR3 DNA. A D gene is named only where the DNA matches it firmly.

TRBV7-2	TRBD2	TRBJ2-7	CASSPGLAGGWGAYEQYF	TGTGCCAGCAGCCCGGGACTAGCGGGAGGTTGGGGGGCCTACGAGCAGTACTTC
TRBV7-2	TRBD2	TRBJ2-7	CASSVWPSGTYEQYF	TGTGCCAGCAGCGTATGGCCTAGCGGCACCTACGAGCAGTACTTC
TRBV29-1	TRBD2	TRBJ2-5	CSVDGGGPQETQYF	TGCAGCGTTGATGGGGGAGGGCCCCAAGAGACCCAGTACTTC
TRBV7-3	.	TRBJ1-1	CASSAQGMNTEAFF	TGTGCCAGCAGCGCCCAGGGGATGAACACTGAAGCTTTCTTT
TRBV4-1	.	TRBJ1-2	CASSRRGSVYGYTF	TGCGCCAGCAGCCGGCGGGGGTCGGTCTATGGCTACACCTTC
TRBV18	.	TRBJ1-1	CASSRGEDTEAFF	TGTGCCAGCTCACGGGGGGAGGACACTGAAGCTTTCTTT
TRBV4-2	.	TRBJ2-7	CASSQETGSSYEQYF	TGTGCCAGCAGCCAAGAAACCGGGAGCTCCTACGAGCAGTACTTC
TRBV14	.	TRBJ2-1	CASSPRRDNEQFF	TGTGCCAGCAGCCCCCGTCGTGACAATGAGCAGTTCTTC
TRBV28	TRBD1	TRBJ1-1	CASSQTGETEAFF	TGTGCCAGCAGTCAAACAGGGGAAACTGAAGCTTTCTTT
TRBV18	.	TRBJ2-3	CASSPQGMDTQYF	TGTGCCAGCTCACCACAGGGGATGGATACGCAGTATTTT
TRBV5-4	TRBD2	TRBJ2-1	CASGVAGFYNEQFF	TGTGCCTCAGGGGTAGCGGGGTTCTACAATGAGCAGTTCTTC
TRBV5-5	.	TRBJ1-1	CASSLGGDEAFF	TGTGCCAGCAGCTTGGGGGGAGATGAAGCTTTCTTT
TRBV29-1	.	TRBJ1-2	CSVEKETVPYGYTF	TGCAGCGTTGAAAAGGAAACAGTTCCCTATGGCTACACCTTC
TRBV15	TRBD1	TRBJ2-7	CATSRDRYYYGTGGSYEQYF	TGTGCCACCAGCAGAGATCGATATTATTACGGGACAGGGGGCTCCTACGAGCAGTACTTC
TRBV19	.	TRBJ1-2	CASSAEMNLNYGYTF	TGTGCCAGTAGTGCGGAAATGAACCTTAACTATGGCTACACCTTC
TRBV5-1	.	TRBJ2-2	CASSRRSFQGSGELFF	TGCGCCAGCAGCCGAAGGAGTTTTCAGGGTTCCGGGGAGCTGTTTTTT
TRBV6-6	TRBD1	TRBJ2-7	CASRRGQVTYEQYF	TGTGCCAGCAGGCGAGGACAGGTTACCTACGAGCAGTACTTC
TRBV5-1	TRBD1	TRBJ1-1	CASSYDTGVLNTEAFF	TGCGCCAGCAGCTATGATACAGGGGTTTTGAACACTGAAGCTTTCTTT
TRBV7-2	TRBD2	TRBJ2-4	CASSLAGGGNIQYF	TGTGCCAGCAGCTTAGCAGGCGGGGGAAACATTCAGTACTTC
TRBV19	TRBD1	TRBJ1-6	CASSLARQGANNSPLHF	TGTGCCAGTAGCCTCGCCCGACAGGGGGCCAATAATTCACCCCTCCACTTT
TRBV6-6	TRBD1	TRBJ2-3	CASRPGGGADTQYF	TGTGCCAGCAGGCCAGGGGGCGGGGCAGATACGCAGTATTTT
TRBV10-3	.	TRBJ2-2	CAISASDGRGGTGELFF	TGTGCCATCAGTGCCTCGGACGGCCGGGGAGGCACCGGGGAGCTGTTTTTT
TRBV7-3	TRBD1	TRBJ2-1	CASSAPSGTGGNEQFF	TGTGCCAGCAGCGCCCCGTCCGGGACAGGGGGAAATGAGCAGTTCTTC
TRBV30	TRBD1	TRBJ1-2	CAWSTPIPGQGFGGYTF	TGTGCCTGGAGTACACCTATACCGGGACAGGGTTTTGGTGGCTACACCTTC
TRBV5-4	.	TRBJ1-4	CASSGPEALGKLFF	TGTGCCAGCAGCGGTCCAGAGGCCCTTGGGAAACTGTTTTTT
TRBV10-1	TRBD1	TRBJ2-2	CASGAGGSRPTGELFF	TGCGCCAGCGGGGCAGGGGGTTCCCGACCCACCGGGGAGCTGTTTTTT
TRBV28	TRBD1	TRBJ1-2	CASSLGVDRVDGYTF	TGTGCCAGCAGCCTGGGGGTGGACAGGGTAGATGGCTACACCTTC
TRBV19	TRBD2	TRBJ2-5	CASSSGTRGETQYF	TGTGCCAGTAGTTCCGGGACTAGAGGAGAGACCCAGTACTTC
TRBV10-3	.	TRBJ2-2	CAISPGTSNTGELFF	TGTGCCATCAGTCCAGGCACCTCGAACACCGGGGAGCTGTTTTTT
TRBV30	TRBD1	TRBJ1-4	CAWSVVDRGSEKLFF	TGTGCCTGGAGTGTAGTCGACAGGGGGTCGGAAAAACTGTTTTTT
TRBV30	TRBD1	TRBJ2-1	CAWEEGQGAGEQFF	TGTGCCTGGGAAGAGGGACAGGGGGCGGGTGAGCAGTTCTTC
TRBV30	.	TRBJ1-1	CAGEDRMNTEAFF	TGTGCCGGAGAAGACAGGATGAACACTGAAGCTTTCTTT
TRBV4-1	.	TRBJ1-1	CASSRPLGQMNTEAFF	TGCGCCAGCAGCCGACCCCTAGGACAGATGAACACTGAAGCTTTCTTT
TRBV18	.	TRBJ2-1	CASSQRTDNEQFF	TGTGCCAGCTCACAGAGGACTGACAATGAGCAGTTCTTC